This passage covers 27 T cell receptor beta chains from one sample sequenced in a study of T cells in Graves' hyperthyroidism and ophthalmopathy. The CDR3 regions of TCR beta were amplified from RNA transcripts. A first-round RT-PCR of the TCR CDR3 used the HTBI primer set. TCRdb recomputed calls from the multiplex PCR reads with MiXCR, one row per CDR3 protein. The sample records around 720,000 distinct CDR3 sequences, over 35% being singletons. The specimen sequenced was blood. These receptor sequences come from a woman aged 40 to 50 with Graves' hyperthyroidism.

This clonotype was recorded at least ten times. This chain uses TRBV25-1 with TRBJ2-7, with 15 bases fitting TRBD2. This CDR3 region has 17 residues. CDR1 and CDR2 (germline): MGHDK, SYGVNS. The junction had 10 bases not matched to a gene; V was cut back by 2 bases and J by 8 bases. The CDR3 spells CASSEQSLGTSGRQQYF. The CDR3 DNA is TGTGCCAGCAGTGAACAATCGCTAGGGACTAGCGGGAGGCAGCAGTACTTC.

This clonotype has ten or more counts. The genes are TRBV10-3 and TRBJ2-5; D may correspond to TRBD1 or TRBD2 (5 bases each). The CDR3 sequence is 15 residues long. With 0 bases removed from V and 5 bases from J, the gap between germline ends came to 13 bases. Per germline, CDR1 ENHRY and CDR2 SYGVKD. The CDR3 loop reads CAISESGDRGETQYF. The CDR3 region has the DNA TGTGCCATCAGTGAGTCGGGAGACAGAGGGGAGACCCAGTACTTC.

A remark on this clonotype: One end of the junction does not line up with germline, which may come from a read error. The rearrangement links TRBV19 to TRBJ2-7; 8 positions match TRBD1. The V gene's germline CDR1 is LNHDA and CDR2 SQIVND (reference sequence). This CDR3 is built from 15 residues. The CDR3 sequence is CASKPTGDVGYERYF. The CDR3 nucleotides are TGTGCCAGTAAGCCGACAGGGGATGTTGGCTACGAGCGGTACTTC.

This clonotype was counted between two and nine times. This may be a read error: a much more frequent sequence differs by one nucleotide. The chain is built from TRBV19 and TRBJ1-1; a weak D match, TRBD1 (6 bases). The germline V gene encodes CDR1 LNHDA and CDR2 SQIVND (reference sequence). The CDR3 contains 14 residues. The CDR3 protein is CAGSPWTVNTEAFF. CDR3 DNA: TGTGCCGGTAGTCCCTGGACAGTGAACACTGAAGCTTTCTTT.

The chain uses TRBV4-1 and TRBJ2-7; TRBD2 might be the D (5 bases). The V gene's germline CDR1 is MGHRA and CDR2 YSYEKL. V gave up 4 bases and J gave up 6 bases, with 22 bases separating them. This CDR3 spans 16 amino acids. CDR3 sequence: CASSPTGLGVGSEQYF. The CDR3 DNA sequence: TGCGCCAGCAGCCCAACTGGGCTGGGAGTTGGGAGCGAGCAGTACTTC.

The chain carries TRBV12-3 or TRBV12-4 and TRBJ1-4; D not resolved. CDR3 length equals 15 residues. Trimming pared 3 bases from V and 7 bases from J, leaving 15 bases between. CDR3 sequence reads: CASSFRGGLGEKLFF. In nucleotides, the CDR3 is TGTGCCAGCAGTTTTCGGGGAGGGCTGGGTGAAAAACTGTTTTTT.

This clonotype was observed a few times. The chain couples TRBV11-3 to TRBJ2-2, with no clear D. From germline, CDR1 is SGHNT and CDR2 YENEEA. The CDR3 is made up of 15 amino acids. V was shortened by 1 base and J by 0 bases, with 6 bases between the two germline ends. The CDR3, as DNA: TGTGCCAGCAGCTTAGGGGAACCGAACACCGGGGAGCTGTTTTTT. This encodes CASSLGEPNTGELFF.

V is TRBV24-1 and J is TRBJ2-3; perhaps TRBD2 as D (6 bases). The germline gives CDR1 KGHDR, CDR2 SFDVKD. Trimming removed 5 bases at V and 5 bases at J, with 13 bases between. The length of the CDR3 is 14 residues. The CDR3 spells CATSAAGPGDTQYF. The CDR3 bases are TGTGCCACCAGTGCGGCGGGGCCGGGAGATACGCAGTATTTT.

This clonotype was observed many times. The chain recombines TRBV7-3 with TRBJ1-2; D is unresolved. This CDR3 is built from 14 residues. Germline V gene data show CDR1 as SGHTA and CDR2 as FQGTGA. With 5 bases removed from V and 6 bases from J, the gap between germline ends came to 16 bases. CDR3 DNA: TGTGCCAGCAGCACCTCCGGACGGGAGAATGGCTACACCTTC. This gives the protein CASSTSGRENGYTF.

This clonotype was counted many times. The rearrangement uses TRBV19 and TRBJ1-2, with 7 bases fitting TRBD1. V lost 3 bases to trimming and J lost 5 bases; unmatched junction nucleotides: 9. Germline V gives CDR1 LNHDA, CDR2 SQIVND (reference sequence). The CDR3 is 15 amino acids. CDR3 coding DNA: TGTGCCAGTAGTATCCCCGACAGGGTGCGGTATGGCTACACCTTC. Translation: CASSIPDRVRYGYTF.

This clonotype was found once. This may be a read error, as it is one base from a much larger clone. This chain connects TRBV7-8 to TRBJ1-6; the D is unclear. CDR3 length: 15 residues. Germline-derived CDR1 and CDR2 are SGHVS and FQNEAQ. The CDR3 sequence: CTSSFSADYNSPLHF. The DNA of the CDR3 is TGTACCAGCAGCTTCTCGGCCGATTATAATTCACCCCTCCACTTT.

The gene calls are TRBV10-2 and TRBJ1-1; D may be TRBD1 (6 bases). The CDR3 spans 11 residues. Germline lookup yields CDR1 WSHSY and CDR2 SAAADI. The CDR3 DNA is TGCGCACAGGGTAGGTTAACTGAAGCTTTCTTT. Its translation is CAQGRLTEAFF.

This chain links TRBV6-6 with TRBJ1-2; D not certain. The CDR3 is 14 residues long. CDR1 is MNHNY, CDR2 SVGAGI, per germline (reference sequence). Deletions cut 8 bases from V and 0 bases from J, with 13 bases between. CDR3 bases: TGTGCCAGCTCAAACAGCTATTCTAACTATGGCTACACCTTC. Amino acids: CASSNSYSNYGYTF.

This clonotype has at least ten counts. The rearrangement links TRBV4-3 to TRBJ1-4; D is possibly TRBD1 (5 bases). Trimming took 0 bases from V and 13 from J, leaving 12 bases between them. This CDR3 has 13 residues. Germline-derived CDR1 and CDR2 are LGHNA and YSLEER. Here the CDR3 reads CASSQDQGGTLFF. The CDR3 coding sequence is TGCGCCAGCAGCCAAGATCAGGGAGGGACACTGTTTTTT.

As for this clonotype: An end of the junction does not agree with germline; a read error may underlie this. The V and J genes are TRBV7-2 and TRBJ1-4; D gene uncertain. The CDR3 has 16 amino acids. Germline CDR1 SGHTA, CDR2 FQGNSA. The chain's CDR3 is CASSQDNKGANEKLFF. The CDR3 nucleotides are TGCGCCAGCAGCCAAGATAATAAGGGTGCTAATGAAAAACTGTTTTTT.

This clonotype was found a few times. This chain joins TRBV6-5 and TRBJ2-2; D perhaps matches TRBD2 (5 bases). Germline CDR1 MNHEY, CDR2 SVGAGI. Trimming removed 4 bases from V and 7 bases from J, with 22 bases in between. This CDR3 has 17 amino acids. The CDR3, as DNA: TGTGCCAGCAGTTCCGGAGGTCGGCCGCCTAGGGTCGGGGAGCTGTTTTTT. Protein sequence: CASSSGGRPPRVGELFF.

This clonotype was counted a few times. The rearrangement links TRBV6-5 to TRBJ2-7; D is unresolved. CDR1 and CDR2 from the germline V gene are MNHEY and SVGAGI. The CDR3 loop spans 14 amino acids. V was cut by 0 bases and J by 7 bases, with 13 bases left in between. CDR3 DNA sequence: TGTGCCAGCAGTTACTCGGGCTCCCTCGGGGAGCAGTACTTC. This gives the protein CASSYSGSLGEQYF.

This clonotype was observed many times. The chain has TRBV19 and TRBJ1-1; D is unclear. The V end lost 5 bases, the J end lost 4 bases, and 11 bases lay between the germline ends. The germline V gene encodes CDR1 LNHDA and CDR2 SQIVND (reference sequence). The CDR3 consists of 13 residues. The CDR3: CASSHGSGTEAFF. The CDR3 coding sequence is TGTGCCAGTAGTCACGGGTCTGGCACTGAAGCTTTCTTT.

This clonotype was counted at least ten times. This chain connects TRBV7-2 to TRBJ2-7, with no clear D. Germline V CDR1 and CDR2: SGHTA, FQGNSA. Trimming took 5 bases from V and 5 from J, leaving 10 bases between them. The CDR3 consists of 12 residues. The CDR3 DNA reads TGTGCCAGCAGCGCCAGGTTTGACGAGCAGTACTTC. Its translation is CASSARFDEQYF.

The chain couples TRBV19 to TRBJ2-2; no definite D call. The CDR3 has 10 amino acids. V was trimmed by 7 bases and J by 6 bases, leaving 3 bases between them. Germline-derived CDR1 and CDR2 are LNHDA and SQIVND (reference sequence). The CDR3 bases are TGTGCCAGTACGGCCGGGGAGCTGTTTTTT. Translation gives CASTAGELFF.

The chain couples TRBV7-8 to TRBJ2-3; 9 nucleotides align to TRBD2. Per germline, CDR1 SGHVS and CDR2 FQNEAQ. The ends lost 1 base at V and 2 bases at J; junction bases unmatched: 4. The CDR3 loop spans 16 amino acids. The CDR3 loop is CASSLEGLASTDTQYF. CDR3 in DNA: TGTGCCAGCAGCTTAGAGGGACTAGCCTCCACAGATACGCAGTATTTT.

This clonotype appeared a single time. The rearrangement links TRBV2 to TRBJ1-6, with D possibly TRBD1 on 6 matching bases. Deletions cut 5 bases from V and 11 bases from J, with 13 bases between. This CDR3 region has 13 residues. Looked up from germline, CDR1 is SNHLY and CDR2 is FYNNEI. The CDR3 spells CASSLQGWPPLHF. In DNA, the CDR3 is TGTGCCAGCAGTCTTCAGGGGTGGCCACCCCTCCACTTT.

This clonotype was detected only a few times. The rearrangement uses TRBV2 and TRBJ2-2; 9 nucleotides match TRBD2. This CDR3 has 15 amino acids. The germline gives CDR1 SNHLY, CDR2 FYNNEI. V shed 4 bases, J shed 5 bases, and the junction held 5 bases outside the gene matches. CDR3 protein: CASSAGLAATGELFF. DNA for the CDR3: TGTGCCAGCAGTGCGGGACTAGCTGCAACCGGGGAGCTGTTTTTT.

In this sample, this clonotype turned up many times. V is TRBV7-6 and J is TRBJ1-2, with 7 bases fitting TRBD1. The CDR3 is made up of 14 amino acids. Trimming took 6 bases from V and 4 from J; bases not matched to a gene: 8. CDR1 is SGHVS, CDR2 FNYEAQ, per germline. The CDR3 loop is CASSPQGRGYGYTF. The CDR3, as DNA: TGTGCCAGCAGTCCACAGGGGAGAGGCTATGGCTACACCTTC.

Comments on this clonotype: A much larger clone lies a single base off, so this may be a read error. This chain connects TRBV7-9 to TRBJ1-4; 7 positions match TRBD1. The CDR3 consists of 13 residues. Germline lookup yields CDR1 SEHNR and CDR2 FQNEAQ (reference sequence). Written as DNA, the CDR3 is TGTGCCAGCAGCTTGGGACAGAATGAAAAACCGTTTTTT. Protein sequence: CASSLGQNEKPFF.

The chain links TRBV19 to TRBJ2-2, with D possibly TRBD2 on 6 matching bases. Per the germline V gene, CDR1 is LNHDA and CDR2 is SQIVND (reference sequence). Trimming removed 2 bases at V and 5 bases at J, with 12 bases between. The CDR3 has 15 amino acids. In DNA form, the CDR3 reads TGTGCCAGTAGTATATGGGGAGGTGGTACCGGGGAGCTGTTTTTT. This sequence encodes CASSIWGGGTGELFF.

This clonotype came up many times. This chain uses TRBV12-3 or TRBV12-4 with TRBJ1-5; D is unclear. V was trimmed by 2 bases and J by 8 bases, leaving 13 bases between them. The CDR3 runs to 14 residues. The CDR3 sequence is CASSLQGPTEPQHF. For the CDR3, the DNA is TGTGCCAGCAGTTTACAAGGGCCCACCGAGCCCCAGCATTTT.